The clone carrying this T cell receptor (beta chain) was recorded a few times. With V trimmed by 5 bases and J by 6 bases, 10 bases remained unmatched. Germline loops: CDR1 SGHNT, CDR2 YYREEE (reference sequence). The CDR3 totals 15 residues. One entry per CDR3 protein results from TCRdb running MiXCR on the reads. The sample has roughly 640,000 distinct CDR3 sequences, 24% seen once; the top ten hold roughly 8%. This specimen comes from a study of T cell repertoires in cytomegalovirus infection. The wider study: A matching HLA type, together with CMV infection, was signaled by public TCR beta signatures.

V gene TRBV5-4 combines with J gene TRBJ2-2; 7 bases line up with TRBD1. The clonotype was recovered from a human donor in good health (CMV status not recorded). Some clones in this sample may be carry-over from other donors' samples. Material for sequencing was CD8+ T cells from PBMCs. The CDR3 loop reads CASRSDRVEAGELFF. CDR3 sequence (DNA): TGTGCCAGCAGATCCGACAGGGTAGAGGCCGGGGAGCTGTTTTTT.